The 27 T cell receptor beta chains below come from one sample, sequenced in a study of blood T cell repertoires in COVID-19. The table came from immunoSEQ multiplex PCR; TCRdb's copy has only in-frame clones and leaves some out. The data contain 150,000 to 200,000 clones, roughly nine tenths of them singletons. The sequenced sample was peripheral blood. The origin of the receptors is a man in his 60s with active or convalescent COVID-19.

V is TRBV27 and J is TRBJ2-5, with a weak D call TRBD2 (5 bases). From germline, CDR1 is MNHEY and CDR2 SMNVEV (reference sequence). The V and J ends lost 8 bases and 0 bases respectively, with 10 bases between them. The CDR3 totals 13 residues. CDR3 amino acids: CASSTGNQETQYF. The CDR3 region has the DNA TGTGCCAGCTCAACCGGGAACCAAGAGACCCAGTACTTC.

The chain recombines TRBV3-1 (or the pseudogene TRBV3-2) with TRBJ2-3; D may be TRBD1 (6 bases). V was shortened by 1 base and J by 0 bases, with 8 bases between the two germline ends. The germline CDR1 and CDR2 sequences are LGHDT and YNNKEL (reference sequence). There are 15 residues in the CDR3. CDR3 region: CASSQGQDSTDTQYF. The CDR3 region has the DNA TGTGCCAGCAGCCAAGGACAGGATAGCACAGATACGCAGTATTTT.

The chain combines TRBV6-5 with TRBJ2-7, with D perhaps TRBD1 (5 bases). Germline CDR1 and CDR2: MNHEY and SVGAGI. The CDR3 loop spans 11 amino acids. The V end lost 6 bases, the J end lost 5 bases, and 8 bases lay between the germline ends. CDR3 DNA: TGTGCCAGCAGCCGACAGCACGAGCAGTACTTC. Protein sequence: CASSRQHEQYF.

The chain uses TRBV9 and TRBJ1-2; 8 positions agree with TRBD1. This CDR3 is 14 amino acids long. CDR1 is SGDLS, CDR2 YYNGEE, per germline. V lost 0 bases and J lost 4; bases outside the gene matches: 2. CDR3 residues: CASSVGTGPYGYTF. CDR3 nucleotides: TGTGCCAGCAGCGTAGGGACAGGGCCCTATGGCTACACCTTC.

The rearrangement links TRBV30 to TRBJ2-7, with 7 positions matching TRBD2. Germline CDR1 and CDR2: GTSNPN and SVGIG (reference sequence). The CDR3 spans 14 residues. V was pared by 4 bases and J by 0 bases, with 6 bases of the junction left unmatched. Here the CDR3 reads CAWKTSDDSYEQYF. As DNA, the CDR3 is TGTGCCTGGAAAACTAGCGATGACTCCTACGAGCAGTACTTC.

J is TRBJ2-1 and V is TRBV24-1; 13 positions match TRBD2. This CDR3 is built from 17 residues. The trim removed 3 bases at V and 6 bases at J, leaving 7 bases unmatched. Germline loops: CDR1 KGHDR, CDR2 SFDVKD. CDR3 sequence: CATSDHSGTSGANEQFF. The CDR3 bases are TGTGCCACCAGTGATCACTCCGGGACTAGCGGGGCCAATGAGCAGTTCTTC.

V and J are TRBV2 and TRBJ1-1; the match to TRBD1 covers 9 bases. The CDR3 has 15 amino acids. The V segment lost 5 bases and the J segment 5 bases; nucleotides outside the gene matches: 9. Germline CDR1 and CDR2: SNHLY and FYNNEI. The CDR3 bases are TGTGCCAGCAGTCAATCCGGGACAGGGCGGACTGAAGCTTTCTTT. Amino acids: CASSQSGTGRTEAFF.

Here the CDR3 reads CAGRTGNYGYTF. In DNA, the CDR3 is TGTGCCGGAAGGACGGGAAACTATGGCTACACCTTC. V gene TRBV28 combines with J gene TRBJ1-2; D unclear. In germline, CDR1 is MDHEN, CDR2 SYDVKM. V lost 11 bases to trimming and J lost 2 bases, with 12 bases between them. The CDR3 length is 12 residues.

This sequence joins TRBV5-1 and TRBJ2-5, with D maybe TRBD2 (5 bases). V was cut by 7 bases and J by 4 bases, with 14 bases left in between. Germline CDR1 and CDR2: SGHRS and YFSETQ. CDR3 length: 13 amino acids. In nucleotides, the CDR3 is TGCGCCAGCGTCCGCGGGTTGGGAGAGACCCAGTACTTC. This gives the protein CASVRGLGETQYF. Using reference TRBV5-1 and TRBJ2-5 for the parts outside the CDR3, the full variable domain is KAGVTQTPRYLIKTRGQQVTLSCSPISGHRSVSWYQQTPGQGLQFLFEYFSETQRNKGNFPGRFSGRQFSNSRSEMNVSTLELGDSALYLCASVRGLGETQYFGPGTRLLVL.

This chain connects TRBV10-1 to TRBJ2-1; 9 positions match TRBD2. V trimming: 6 bases; J trimming: 1 base; junction bases outside the gene matches: 10. The CDR3 is 17 residues long. Looked up from germline, CDR1 is WNHNN and CDR2 is SYGVQD (reference sequence). DNA of the CDR3: TGCGCCAGCAGCCCGGTTAGCGGGAGTGGGTCCTACAATGAGCAGTTCTTC. As protein: CASSPVSGSGSYNEQFF.

The CDR3 loop is CATSGGLALHF. The CDR3 DNA follows: TGTGCCACCAGTGGAGGTTTGGCCCTCCACTTT. This sequence joins TRBV24-1 and TRBJ1-6; D is unresolved. The CDR3 runs 11 residues. V was cut by 5 bases and J by 14 bases, with 9 bases left in between. Germline V gene lookup returns CDR1 KGHDR and CDR2 SFDVKD.

This rearrangement joins TRBV7-2 to TRBJ1-1; unclear D gene. V shed 3 bases and J shed 0 bases, with 8 bases lying between them. Germline CDR1 and CDR2: SGHTA and FQGNSA. This CDR3 contains 14 residues. This chain's CDR3 is CASSLIQMNTEAFF. As DNA, the CDR3 is TGTGCCAGCAGCTTGATACAGATGAACACTGAAGCTTTCTTT. The full variable domain, rest sourced from reference TRBV7-2 and TRBJ1-1, is GAGVSQSPSNKVTEKGKDVELRCDPISGHTALYWYRQSLGQGLEFLIYFQGNSAPDKSGLPSDRFSAERTGGSVSTLTIQRTQQEDSAVYLCASSLIQMNTEAFFGQGTRLTVV.

J is TRBJ1-2 and V is TRBV29-1, with 8 positions matching TRBD1. The CDR3 totals 17 residues. V trimming: 5 bases; J trimming: 4 bases; junction bases outside the gene matches: 18. Germline V gene sequence: CDR1 SQVTM, CDR2 ANQGSEA. Here the CDR3 reads CSVQKSGQGRTSYGYTF. In DNA, the CDR3 is TGCAGCGTTCAGAAATCAGGACAGGGACGAACTTCCTATGGCTACACCTTC.

V and J are TRBV27 and TRBJ1-1; TRBD1 is a possible D gene (5 bases). V lost 7 bases and J 1 base, leaving 10 bases between the germline ends. Germline V lookup: CDR1 MNHEY, CDR2 SMNVEV (reference sequence). The CDR3 spans 13 residues. The CDR3 sequence: CASKIGQNTEAFF. The CDR3, as DNA: TGTGCCAGCAAGATCGGACAGAACACTGAAGCTTTCTTT.

The chain is built from TRBV19 and TRBJ1-1; D not certain. The V gene's germline CDR1 is LNHDA and CDR2 SQIVND (reference sequence). V gave up 3 bases and J gave up 3 bases, with 8 bases separating them. CDR3 length: 13 residues. CDR3 sequence reads: CASSISRDTEAFF. CDR3 sequence (DNA): TGTGCCAGTAGTATTTCCCGCGACACTGAAGCTTTCTTT.

The chain has TRBV15 and TRBJ1-2; no clear D. Trimming pared 2 bases from V and 8 bases from J, leaving 18 bases between. This CDR3 spans 15 amino acids. Germline V gene data show CDR1 as LNHNV and CDR2 as YYDKDF (reference sequence). The CDR3 DNA reads TGTGCCACCAGCAGATTGAAACTCTCCCCGGGGGGCTACACCTTC. This translates into CATSRLKLSPGGYTF.

The chain carries TRBV3-1 (or the pseudogene TRBV3-2) and TRBJ2-7; D not resolved. In germline, CDR1 is LGHDT, CDR2 YNNKEL (reference sequence). This CDR3 has 11 residues. Trimming took off 0 bases at V and 6 bases at J, with 3 bases between the two ends. The CDR3 reads CASSQDREQYF. For the CDR3, the DNA is TGTGCCAGCAGCCAAGATCGCGAGCAGTACTTC.

The rearrangement joins TRBV29-1 to TRBJ1-1; no firm D call. V was clipped by 8 bases and J by 0 bases, with 7 bases between them. This CDR3 spans 11 amino acids. Germline values: CDR1 SQVTM, CDR2 ANQGSEA. The CDR3 nucleotides are TGCAGCCTGGCCGTGAACACTGAAGCTTTCTTT. Its protein is CSLAVNTEAFF.

The chain has TRBV19 and TRBJ1-2, with D maybe TRBD1 (5 bases). The V gene lost 3 bases and the J gene lost 7 bases, with 9 bases spanning the gap. CDR1 is LNHDA and CDR2 is SQIVND in the germline V gene (reference sequence). There are 12 residues in the CDR3. The CDR3 DNA reads as TGTGCCAGTAGTATGCCAGGGCCTGGCTACACCTTC. This sequence encodes CASSMPGPGYTF.

V and J are TRBV7-2 and TRBJ1-6; possible D gene TRBD1, 5 bases. Germline V gene data show CDR1 as SGHTA and CDR2 as FQGNSA. The CDR3 spans 13 residues. V lost 0 bases, J lost 12 bases, and 9 bases lay in between. The CDR3: CASSLAAGQPLHF. CDR3 bases: TGTGCCAGCAGCTTAGCGGCAGGGCAACCCCTCCACTTT.

This chain connects TRBV5-6 to TRBJ2-7, with 8 bases fitting TRBD1. J was trimmed by 9 bases and V by 4 bases; bases with no gene match: 18. The V gene's germline CDR1 is SGHDT and CDR2 YYEEEE. This CDR3 has 16 amino acids. The CDR3 reads CASSRTRGTGRLGQYF. For the CDR3, the DNA is TGTGCCAGCAGCCGGACGAGAGGGACAGGCCGATTGGGGCAGTACTTC.

The chain has TRBV30 and TRBJ1-2; D gene uncertain. This CDR3 has 12 amino acids. Deletions cut 0 bases from V and 3 bases from J, with 5 bases between. Germline V lookup: CDR1 GTSNPN, CDR2 SVGIG (reference sequence). The CDR3 bases are TGTGCCTGGAGTGTACTATACTATGGCTACACCTTC. Amino acid sequence: CAWSVLYYGYTF. The whole variable domain, remainder taken from reference TRBV30 and TRBJ1-2, is SQTIHQWPATLVQPVGSPLSLECTVEGTSNPNLYWYRQAAGRGLQLLFYSVGIGQISSEVPQNLSASRPQDRQFILSSKKLLLSDSGFYLCAWSVLYYGYTFGSGTRLTVV.

The V gene is TRBV18, the J gene TRBJ2-6; no firm D call. Germline V CDR1 and CDR2: KGHSH, LQKENI. The V end was cut by 1 base, the J end by 0 bases, with 10 bases between. The CDR3 is made up of 17 amino acids. CDR3 sequence reads: CASSPRDKGSGANVLTF. The CDR3 DNA is TGTGCCAGCTCACCACGAGACAAAGGCTCTGGGGCCAACGTCCTGACTTTC.

The V call is TRBV2, the J call TRBJ2-3; D uncertain. Germline V gives CDR1 SNHLY, CDR2 FYNNEI. The length of the CDR3 is 11 residues. With 5 bases removed from V and 6 bases from J, the gap between germline ends came to 6 bases. CDR3 DNA: TGTGCCAGCAGTACTGCGGATACGCAGTATTTT. This codes for CASSTADTQYF. The variable domain in full, completed from reference TRBV2 and TRBJ2-3, reads EPEVTQTPSHQVTQMGQEVILRCVPISNHLYFYWYRQILGQKVEFLVSFYNNEISEKSEIFDDQFSVERPDGSNFTLKIRSTKLEDSAMYFCASSTADTQYFGPGTRLTVL.

With respect to this clone: This specimen includes other DNA sequences encoding the same CDR3. J is TRBJ1-4 and V is TRBV7-9, with TRBD1 identical over 8 bases. CDR1 is SEHNR and CDR2 is FQNEAQ in the germline V gene (reference sequence). The CDR3 consists of 14 residues. V shed 2 bases and J 7 bases; nucleotides not matched to a gene: 3. CDR3 protein: CASSLSGGGEKLFF. The CDR3 region has the DNA TGTGCCAGCAGCTTATCAGGGGGCGGTGAAAAACTGTTTTTT.

Regarding this clone: The sample contains more than one DNA sequence encoding this CDR3. The chain combines TRBV11-2 with TRBJ1-1; 8 nucleotides line up with TRBD1. Germline trimming cut 1 base from V and 3 bases from J; bases unmatched to any gene: 1. CDR1 is SGHAT and CDR2 is FQNNGV in the germline V gene. The CDR3 extends over 14 amino acids. This CDR3 is CASSLVDRDTEAFF. CDR3 sequence (DNA): TGTGCCAGCAGCTTAGTGGACAGGGACACTGAAGCTTTCTTT.

The DNA of the CDR3 is TGTGCCAGCAGCTTAGCGCGGGGCACCGCGCCCGAGCAGTACTTC. Protein product: CASSLARGTAPEQYF. The chain has TRBV7-9 and TRBJ2-7; D perhaps matches TRBD2 (6 bases). Germline CDR1 and CDR2: SEHNR and FQNEAQ (reference sequence). CDR3 size: 15 residues. The V end was cut by 0 bases, the J end by 6 bases, with 15 bases between.